This entry features one T cell receptor beta chain sequence. Its target is not known. Time point indicated: baseline pretreatment blood. Sample treatment: 15 Gy SBRT to primary tumor, nephrectomy 4 weeks later. This sample is drawn from a study of radiation and T cells in renal cell carcinoma. Study at large: Nephrectomy followed 15 Gy stereotactic body radiation by 4 weeks. Study-wide results and caveats: From baseline, blood top tumor clonotypes peaked at 2 weeks post-radiation.

Using immunoSEQ multiplex PCR, the repertoire was profiled, and TCRdb retains in-frame clones only, with some absent. This table holds approximately 94,000 clones, roughly four fifths found once. The V and J ends lost 3 bases and 3 bases respectively, with 12 bases between them. CDR1 is LNHDA, CDR2 SQIVND, per germline (reference sequence). CDR3 size: 14 residues. This TCR was recovered from a man aged 55-75 years with renal cell carcinoma. This sample comprised blood, obtained from a patient whose treatment included radiotherapy and nephrectomy. The rearrangement uses TRBV19 and TRBJ2-7; D ambiguous. CDR3 nucleotide sequence: TGTGCCAGTAGTATTCCCGGATATCGCTACGAGCAGTACTTC. Protein: CASSIPGYRYEQYF.